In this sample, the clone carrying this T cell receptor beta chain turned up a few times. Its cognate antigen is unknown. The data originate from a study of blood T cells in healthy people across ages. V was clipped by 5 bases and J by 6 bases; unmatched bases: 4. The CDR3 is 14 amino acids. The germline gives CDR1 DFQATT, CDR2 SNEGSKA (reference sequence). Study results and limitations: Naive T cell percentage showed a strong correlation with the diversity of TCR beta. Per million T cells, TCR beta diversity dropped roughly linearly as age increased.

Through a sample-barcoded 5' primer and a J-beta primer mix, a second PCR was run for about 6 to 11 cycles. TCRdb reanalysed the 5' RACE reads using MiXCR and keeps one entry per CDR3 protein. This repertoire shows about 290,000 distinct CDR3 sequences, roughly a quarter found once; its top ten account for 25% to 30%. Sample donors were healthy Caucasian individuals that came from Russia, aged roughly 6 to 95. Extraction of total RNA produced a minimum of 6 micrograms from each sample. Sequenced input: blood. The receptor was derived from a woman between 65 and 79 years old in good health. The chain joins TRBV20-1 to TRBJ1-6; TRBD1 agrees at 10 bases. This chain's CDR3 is CSARQGAANSPLHF. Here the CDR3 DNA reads TGCAGTGCTCGACAGGGGGCCGCTAATTCACCCCTCCACTTT.